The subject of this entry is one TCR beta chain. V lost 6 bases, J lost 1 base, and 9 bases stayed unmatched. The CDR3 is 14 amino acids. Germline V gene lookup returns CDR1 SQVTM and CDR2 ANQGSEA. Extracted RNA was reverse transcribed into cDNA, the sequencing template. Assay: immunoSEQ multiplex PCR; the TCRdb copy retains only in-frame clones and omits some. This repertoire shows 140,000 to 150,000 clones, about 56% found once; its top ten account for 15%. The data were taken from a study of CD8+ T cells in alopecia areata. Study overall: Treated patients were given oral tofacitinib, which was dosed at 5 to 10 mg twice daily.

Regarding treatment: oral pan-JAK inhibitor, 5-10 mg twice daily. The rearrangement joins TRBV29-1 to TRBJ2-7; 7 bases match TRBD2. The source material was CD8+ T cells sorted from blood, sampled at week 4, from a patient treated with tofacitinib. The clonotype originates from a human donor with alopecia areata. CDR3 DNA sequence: TGCAGCGTGAGTGGGAGGGGAGGGTCCTACGAGCAGTACTTC. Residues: CSVSGRGGSYEQYF.